The 22 T cell receptor beta chains below come from one sample, sequenced in a study of blood T cell repertoires in COVID-19. Some clones are missing from TCRdb's copy, which holds only in-frame ones; the method was immunoSEQ multiplex PCR. Of around 280,000 clones in the sample, 86% are singletons; the top ten hold about 2.2%. Sample: peripheral blood. The source is a woman aged 25 to 45 who had recovered from COVID-19.

The chain joins TRBV4-1 to TRBJ2-2; D call uncertain. V lost 0 bases and J 6 bases, leaving 8 bases between the germline ends. The CDR3 is made up of 14 amino acids. Germline lookup yields CDR1 MGHRA and CDR2 YSYEKL. In DNA form, the CDR3 reads TGCGCCAGCAGCCAAGATTGGCCCCCCGGGGAGCTGTTTTTT. Its translation is CASSQDWPPGELFF.

This clone has just a few counts. A junction boundary mismatches the germline segment, possibly from a read error. V gene TRBV15 combines with J gene TRBJ2-5; D remains unclear. The CDR3 contains 12 residues. CDR1 and CDR2 (germline): LNHNV, YYDKDF (reference sequence). CDR3 nucleotides: TGTGCCACCAGCAGAGATCAAGCGACCCAGTACTTC. Its translation is CATSRDQATQYF.

The chain carries TRBV4-1 and TRBJ1-2; D remains ambiguous. The CDR3 has 14 residues. The ends were cut back, 4 bases at V and 4 bases at J, with 13 bases in the middle. The germline V gene has CDR1 MGHRA and CDR2 YSYEKL. The CDR3 spells CASSRTDSPYGYTF. CDR3 in DNA: TGCGCCAGCAGCCGAACAGATTCTCCCTATGGCTACACCTTC.

V usage is TRBV5-6 and J usage is TRBJ2-7; D remains ambiguous. V lost 0 bases, J lost 1 base, and 11 bases lay in between. The CDR3 spans 15 residues. CDR1 SGHDT and CDR2 YYEEEE come from the germline V gene. The CDR3 here is CASSLGPVVSYEQYF. Written as DNA, the CDR3 is TGTGCCAGCAGCTTGGGCCCCGTAGTTTCCTACGAGCAGTACTTC.

The chain couples TRBV6-6 to TRBJ2-5; D unresolved. V was clipped by 2 bases and J by 1 base, with 5 bases between them. Germline V lookup: CDR1 MNHNY, CDR2 SVGAGI (reference sequence). CDR3 size: 13 residues. CDR3 region: CASSYPFQETQYF. Written as DNA, the CDR3 is TGTGCCAGCAGTTACCCCTTCCAAGAGACCCAGTACTTC.

This clone showed up just once. The gene calls are TRBV7-3 and TRBJ2-3; 9 bases map to TRBD2. Germline V gene data show CDR1 as SGHTA and CDR2 as FQGTGA. The CDR3 contains 17 residues. Unmatched junction bases numbered 12, after V lost 2 bases and J lost 6 bases. CDR3 nucleotide sequence: TGTGCCAGCAGCTTAGGGACTAGCAGCCCTCCGTCGGATACGCAGTATTTT. Translation gives CASSLGTSSPPSDTQYF.

The chain links TRBV7-8 to TRBJ1-1; D is perhaps TRBD1 (5 bases). V was pared by 5 bases and J by 1 base, with 14 bases between. The CDR3 has 15 amino acids. The germline V gene has CDR1 SGHVS and CDR2 FQNEAQ. Here the CDR3 reads CASSHRTGQNTEAFF. The CDR3 DNA is TGTGCCAGCAGCCATCGAACAGGCCAGAACACTGAAGCTTTCTTT.

In its sample, this clone was seen a few times. V gene TRBV6-5 combines with J gene TRBJ1-2, with a tentative D call TRBD1 (6 bases). CDR1 is MNHEY, CDR2 SVGAGI, per germline. The CDR3 runs to 12 residues. Deletions cut 6 bases from V and 10 bases from J, with 15 bases between. The CDR3 DNA follows: TGTGCCAGCAGCCTAGTGGGGGGGCACTACACCTTC. Its translation is CASSLVGGHYTF.

The CDR3, as DNA: TGTGCCAGCAGCCTGACAGGGTTGGGCCACGAGCAGTACTTC. This translates into CASSLTGLGHEQYF. The chain couples TRBV28 to TRBJ2-7; 7 bases are shared with TRBD1. J gave up 5 bases and V 6 bases, and 10 bases lay outside the gene matches. The germline V gene encodes CDR1 MDHEN and CDR2 SYDVKM. The CDR3 has 14 amino acids.

V gene TRBV28 combines with J gene TRBJ2-7; 9 nucleotides align to TRBD2. The CDR3 length is 15 residues. V lost 6 bases to trimming and J lost 0 bases; unmatched junction nucleotides: 6. Germline CDR1 MDHEN, CDR2 SYDVKM. CDR3 DNA: TGTGCCAGCAGCGTTGGACTAGCGTCCTCCTACGAGCAGTACTTC. Its protein product is CASSVGLASSYEQYF.

The chain carries TRBV7-9 and TRBJ2-7; 12 bases fit TRBD2. Unmatched junction bases numbered 10, after V lost 5 bases and J lost 2 bases. Germline V lookup: CDR1 SEHNR, CDR2 FQNEAQ (reference sequence). This CDR3 has 17 amino acids. For the CDR3, the DNA is TGTGCCAGCAGCCCTTCCGGGACTAGCGGGCCAGCCTACGAGCAGTACTTC. It is translated as CASSPSGTSGPAYEQYF.

This clone appeared once. The chain is built from TRBV5-1 and TRBJ2-3; 11 bases are shared with TRBD2. The CDR3 is made up of 15 amino acids. Germline values: CDR1 SGHRS, CDR2 YFSETQ. With V trimmed by 5 bases and J by 6 bases, 8 bases remained unmatched. CDR3 nucleotide sequence: TGCGCCAGCAGAACGTCTAGCGGGGGGCGGGATACGCAGTATTTT. It specifies CASRTSSGGRDTQYF.

The chain has TRBV29-1 and TRBJ2-3, with 9 nucleotides matching TRBD2. The germline V gene has CDR1 SQVTM and CDR2 ANQGSEA. Unmatched junction bases numbered 3, after V lost 7 bases and J lost 1 base. The CDR3 runs to 13 residues. For the CDR3, the DNA is TGCAGCGGCGTAGCGGGGGGCACAGATACGCAGTATTTT. It is translated as CSGVAGGTDTQYF.

The rearrangement uses TRBV7-9 and TRBJ2-7; TRBD1 matches 10 bases. Germline lookup yields CDR1 SEHNR and CDR2 FQNEAQ (reference sequence). The ends lost 6 bases at V and 3 bases at J; junction bases unmatched: 26. CDR3 length: 21 residues. CDR3 in amino acids: CASRRIYGPDRGIHLDYEQYF. For the CDR3, the DNA is TGTGCCAGCAGGAGGATTTACGGACCGGACAGGGGGATTCATCTAGACTACGAGCAGTACTTC.

This chain joins TRBV10-3 and TRBJ1-5; D not resolved. Germline CDR1 is ENHRY and CDR2 is SYGVKD. This CDR3 contains 13 residues. V lost 4 bases to trimming and J lost 3 bases, with 7 bases between them. CDR3 DNA: TGTGCCATCAGTGTCTCAGTCAATCAGCCCCAGCATTTT. Protein sequence: CAISVSVNQPQHF.

In this sample, this clone turned up a few times. This chain links TRBV28 with TRBJ1-6, with 9 bases matching TRBD1. This CDR3 comprises 14 residues. The ends lost 6 bases at V and 10 bases at J; junction bases unmatched: 7. Germline CDR1 is MDHEN and CDR2 is SYDVKM. CDR3 protein: CASRRQGGGSPLHF. In DNA form, the CDR3 reads TGTGCCAGCAGAAGACAGGGGGGAGGATCACCCCTCCACTTT.

This clone was counted once. The J gene is TRBJ2-7, the V gene TRBV2; 7 bases align to TRBD1. Germline-derived CDR1 and CDR2 are SNHLY and FYNNEI. Germline trimming cut 5 bases from V and 4 bases from J; bases unmatched to any gene: 5. The CDR3 length is 13 residues. CDR3 sequence: CASSRRQGYEQYF. The DNA for the CDR3 is TGTGCCAGCAGTCGACGACAGGGTTACGAGCAGTACTTC.

V is TRBV24-1 and J is TRBJ2-1; 11 bases fit TRBD1. The CDR3 contains 13 residues. Germline V gene lookup returns CDR1 KGHDR and CDR2 SFDVKD. V shed 9 bases and J 6 bases; nucleotides not matched to a gene: 3. DNA of the CDR3: TGTGCCACCCCCGGGACAGGGGGCAATGAGCAGTTCTTC. This sequence encodes CATPGTGGNEQFF.

V usage is TRBV7-8 and J usage is TRBJ1-2; 8 positions match TRBD1. Germline trimming cut 5 bases from V and 1 base from J; bases unmatched to any gene: 9. The CDR3 length is 16 residues. The germline V gene has CDR1 SGHVS and CDR2 FQNEAQ. The CDR3 loop is CASSPAQGVFNYGYTF. The CDR3 nucleotides read TGTGCCAGCAGCCCTGCACAGGGGGTTTTTAACTATGGCTACACCTTC.

The chain uses TRBV18 and TRBJ1-5; D is perhaps TRBD1 (5 bases). V was clipped by 4 bases and J by 0 bases, with 10 bases between them. Per the germline V gene, CDR1 is KGHSH and CDR2 is LQKENI. The CDR3 is made up of 15 amino acids. DNA of the CDR3: TGTGCCAGCTCACAGACAGATTATAGCAATCAGCCCCAGCATTTT. Encoded protein: CASSQTDYSNQPQHF.

This clone showed up just once. J is TRBJ2-7 and V is TRBV28, with 7 bases lining up with TRBD2. CDR1 and CDR2 from the germline V gene are MDHEN and SYDVKM. This CDR3 is built from 17 residues. V was clipped by 2 bases and J by 3 bases; unmatched bases: 13. The CDR3: CASSLAPPGGGSYEQYF. The CDR3 nucleotides read TGTGCCAGCAGTTTAGCTCCTCCGGGCGGCGGGAGCTACGAGCAGTACTTC.

This chain uses TRBV6-2 or TRBV6-3 with TRBJ1-2; the match to TRBD1 covers 10 bases. Germline CDR1 MNHEY, CDR2 SVGEGT. The V segment lost 2 bases and the J segment 5 bases; nucleotides outside the gene matches: 5. The CDR3 has 15 amino acids. CDR3 amino acids: CASSYLPGQGYGYTF. CDR3 in DNA: TGTGCCAGCAGTTACCTACCGGGACAGGGGTATGGCTACACCTTC.